The 23 T cell receptor beta chains below were found in one sample sequenced in a study of blood T cell repertoires in COVID-19 (dated by TCRdb to the early 2020s). Library method: the immunoSEQ multiplex PCR assay. Here the immuneACCESS table is served through TCRdb, limited to in-frame sequences with V and J called. Missing clones are a known gap in these copies; in checked studies unresolved V genes cover under half, and the rest lacks a known reason. This sample is represented by roughly 95,000 clones; 84% of them were singletons. About 24% of the sample comes from the top ten. Sequencing input: peripheral blood. Receptors were obtained from a human donor in a cohort sampled during active COVID-19.

The V gene is TRBV7-2, the J gene TRBJ1-1, with no clear D. Trimming left V 2 bases short and J 5 bases short, with 12 bases between. Germline V gives CDR1 SGHTA, CDR2 FQGNSA. There are 14 residues in the CDR3. Here the CDR3 reads CASSLTLGSTEAFF. CDR3 coding DNA: TGTGCCAGCAGCTTAACGTTGGGCAGTACTGAAGCTTTCTTT. The variable domain in full, with the rest retrieved from reference TRBV7-2 and TRBJ1-1, is GAGVSQSPSNKVTEKGKDVELRCDPISGHTALYWYRQSLGQGLEFLIYFQGNSAPDKSGLPSDRFSAERTGGSVSTLTIQRTQQEDSAVYLCASSLTLGSTEAFFGQGTRLTVV.

V usage is TRBV5-5 and J usage is TRBJ1-2; D is uncertain. CDR1 and CDR2 (germline): SGHKS, YYEKEE (reference sequence). The CDR3 covers 14 residues. V lost 0 bases to trimming and J lost 2 bases, with 8 bases between them. The CDR3 bases are TGTGCCAGCAGCTTGGGGCAGTTCAACTATGGCTACACCTTC. This gives the protein CASSLGQFNYGYTF.

CDR3 nucleotide sequence: TGTGCCAGCAGCTCACTCGGGGTACTAGTTGGCAATGAGCAGTTCTTC. Amino acids: CASSSLGVLVGNEQFF. This chain connects TRBV13 to TRBJ2-1, with D maybe TRBD2 (5 bases). The CDR3 runs to 16 residues. V lost 4 bases and J lost 6, with 19 bases in between. Germline V gene sequence: CDR1 PRHDT, CDR2 FYEKMQ (reference sequence).

The rearrangement links TRBV12-3 or TRBV12-4 to TRBJ1-1; tentative D call: TRBD1 (6 bases). This CDR3 spans 13 amino acids. The V and J ends lost 0 bases and 7 bases respectively, with 9 bases between them. CDR3 sequence (DNA): TGTGCCAGCAGTTTAGCCAGGGGAAGTGAAGCTTTCTTT. Translation: CASSLARGSEAFF.

The rearrangement links TRBV28 to TRBJ1-2; 7 bases fit TRBD1. Germline CDR1 reads MDHEN; CDR2 reads SYDVKM. V shed 8 bases, J shed 7 bases, and the junction held 7 bases outside the gene matches. The CDR3 is 12 residues long. CDR3 DNA: TGTGCCAGCCACAGGGGTGGTGGTGGCTACACCTTC. Translation: CASHRGGGGYTF.

This chain connects TRBV12-5 to TRBJ1-5, with 7 bases fitting TRBD1. The CDR3 has 15 amino acids. The germline V gene encodes CDR1 LGHNT and CDR2 FRNRAP. The V and J ends lost 1 base and 4 bases, in that order; junction bases with no gene match: 4. The CDR3 spells CASGLGDSSNQPQHF. CDR3 nucleotide sequence: TGTGCTAGTGGTTTGGGGGACAGTTCTAATCAGCCCCAGCATTTT.

The V call is TRBV29-1, the J call TRBJ2-5; D possibly corresponds to TRBD1 (5 bases). The CDR3 is 15 residues long. Trimming pared 3 bases from V and 7 bases from J, leaving 21 bases between. In germline, CDR1 is SQVTM, CDR2 ANQGSEA. This CDR3 reads CSVDQSSGSGGTQYF. The CDR3 DNA follows: TGCAGCGTTGATCAGAGTTCAGGGTCCGGTGGGACCCAGTACTTC.

The chain has TRBV19 and TRBJ1-2; maybe TRBD1 (5 bases). Trimming left V 9 bases short and J 3 bases short, with 17 bases between. This CDR3 has 14 amino acids. CDR1 and CDR2 (germline): LNHDA, SQIVND (reference sequence). Written as DNA, the CDR3 is TGTGCCAGCGGAGACAGCCGGAGGGACTATGGCTACACCTTC. Its translation is CASGDSRRDYGYTF. Full variable domain (outside the CDR3, taken from reference TRBV19 and TRBJ1-2): DGGITQSPKYLFRKEGQNVTLSCEQNLNHDAMYWYRQDPGQGLRLIYYSQIVNDFQKGDIAEGYSVSREKKESFPLTVTSAQKNPTAFYLCASGDSRRDYGYTFGSGTRLTVV.

Here the CDR3 reads CASSLYLPQQYNEQFF. The CDR3 coding sequence is TGTGCCAGCAGCTTATATCTGCCCCAACAATACAATGAGCAGTTCTTC. The chain is built from TRBV11-1 and TRBJ2-1; D remains ambiguous. V shed 2 bases and J shed 4 bases, with 15 bases lying between them. CDR3 length: 16 residues. Germline V lookup: CDR1 SGHAT, CDR2 FQDESV (reference sequence).

The gene calls are TRBV27 and TRBJ1-1; TRBD1 agrees at 12 bases. Germline CDR1 MNHEY, CDR2 SMNVEV (reference sequence). Trimming at V came to 6 bases and at J to 4 bases, leaving 18 bases not matched to a gene. The CDR3 consists of 19 residues. The CDR3 DNA follows: TGTGCCAGCAGCTGGGGACAGGGGGCTGTGAGAGGTTTTAGCACTGAAGCTTTCTTT. Its translation: CASSWGQGAVRGFSTEAFF.

The chain combines TRBV5-1 with TRBJ1-4; TRBD1 matches 9 bases. V lost 2 bases, J lost 7 bases, and 3 bases stayed unmatched. CDR1 is SGHRS, CDR2 YFSETQ, per germline. The CDR3 has 14 amino acids. The CDR3 sequence is CASSLQGASEKLFF. The CDR3, as DNA: TGCGCCAGCAGCTTACAGGGGGCATCTGAAAAACTGTTTTTT.

This clone came up once. The rearrangement links TRBV5-1 to TRBJ1-2; D gene uncertain. V gave up 4 bases and J gave up 4 bases, with 14 bases separating them. Germline CDR1 reads SGHRS; CDR2 reads YFSETQ. The CDR3 extends over 14 amino acids. CDR3 coding DNA: TGCGCCAGCAGCCCCGAATTAGGGAGCTATGGCTACACCTTC. Amino acid sequence: CASSPELGSYGYTF.

The chain links TRBV7-2 to TRBJ1-5; no reliable D call. This CDR3 spans 12 amino acids. CDR1 and CDR2 from the germline V gene are SGHTA and FQGNSA. Trimming removed 4 bases at V and 4 bases at J, with 5 bases between. The CDR3 is CASSSPNQPQHF. CDR3 DNA sequence: TGTGCCAGCAGCTCCCCAAATCAGCCCCAGCATTTT.

The chain has TRBV6-2 or TRBV6-3 and TRBJ1-2; the match to TRBD1 covers 9 bases. The CDR3 is 15 amino acids. Looked up from germline, CDR1 is MNHEY and CDR2 is SVGEGT. V shed 2 bases, J shed 3 bases, and the junction held 4 bases outside the gene matches. The CDR3 protein is CASSYGRQGDYGYTF. The CDR3 bases are TGTGCCAGCAGTTACGGAAGACAGGGGGACTATGGCTACACCTTC.

The gene calls are TRBV15 and TRBJ2-7; no definite D call. This CDR3 is 14 amino acids long. CDR1 is LNHNV and CDR2 is YYDKDF in the germline V gene (reference sequence). Between the trimmed V and J ends, which lost 0 bases and 0 bases, there was a span of 6 bases. The CDR3 sequence: CATSRDKASYEQYF. The CDR3 region has the DNA TGTGCCACCAGCAGAGATAAAGCCTCCTACGAGCAGTACTTC.

The chain employs TRBV19 and TRBJ2-4; D possibly corresponds to TRBD2 (5 bases). Deletions cut 3 bases from V and 0 bases from J, with 18 bases between. CDR3 size: 18 residues. Germline CDR1 and CDR2: LNHDA and SQIVND (reference sequence). The CDR3 here is CASSIVDGIALAKNIQYF. The CDR3 DNA reads TGTGCCAGTAGTATCGTGGACGGGATCGCGCTAGCCAAAAACATTCAGTACTTC.

The table lists this clone with a few counts. The gene calls are TRBV5-1 and TRBJ2-1, with 9 bases matching TRBD1. Germline V gene sequence: CDR1 SGHRS, CDR2 YFSETQ. Trimming cost V 7 bases and J 2 bases; bases outside gene matches: 4. The length of the CDR3 is 14 residues. CDR3 nucleotide sequence: TGCGCCAGCTCGGGACAGGGCGCCTACAATGAGCAGTTCTTC. Protein product: CASSGQGAYNEQFF.

V usage is TRBV18 and J usage is TRBJ1-4; the match to TRBD1 covers 10 bases. CDR1 and CDR2 from the germline V gene are KGHSH and LQKENI. The trim removed 5 bases at V and 4 bases at J, leaving 16 bases unmatched. This CDR3 region has 19 residues. In DNA form, the CDR3 reads TGTGCCAGCTCATCTTTGAGACAGGGGGCTCATTCCGTTAATGAAAAACTGTTTTTT. It encodes CASSSLRQGAHSVNEKLFF.

The J gene is TRBJ1-2, the V gene TRBV19; D might be TRBD1 (5 bases). The CDR3 contains 14 residues. V was pared by 5 bases and J by 0 bases, with 10 bases between. Germline V CDR1 and CDR2: LNHDA, SQIVND (reference sequence). DNA for the CDR3: TGTGCCAGTAGTTGGGGGGACGCTAACTATGGCTACACCTTC. Translation gives CASSWGDANYGYTF.

The gene calls are TRBV6-5 and TRBJ1-5, with 8 bases matching TRBD1. The trim removed 4 bases at V and 7 bases at J, leaving 6 bases unmatched. CDR1 is MNHEY, CDR2 SVGAGI, per germline. The CDR3 totals 14 residues. CDR3 sequence reads: CASSLGTGSQPQHF. The CDR3 region has the DNA TGTGCCAGCAGTTTAGGGACAGGTTCACAGCCCCAGCATTTT.

The gene calls are TRBV28 and TRBJ2-1; D possibly corresponds to TRBD2 (5 bases). The CDR3 is 17 amino acids. Trimming left V 3 bases short and J 2 bases short, with 17 bases between. CDR1 MDHEN and CDR2 SYDVKM come from the germline V gene. The CDR3 is CASSFFGLAETYNEQFF. CDR3 DNA: TGTGCCAGCAGTTTTTTCGGTCTAGCCGAGACCTACAATGAGCAGTTCTTC.

V usage is TRBV7-8 and J usage is TRBJ1-5, with TRBD1 matching over 7 bases. The CDR3 is 14 amino acids. Per the germline V gene, CDR1 is SGHVS and CDR2 is FQNEAQ. The V segment lost 6 bases and the J segment 3 bases; nucleotides outside the gene matches: 5. The CDR3 spells CASSPGQYNQPQHF. The CDR3 nucleotides are TGTGCCAGCAGTCCGGGACAGTACAATCAGCCCCAGCATTTT.

The rearrangement links TRBV5-5 to TRBJ1-1; no firm D call. The CDR3 loop spans 16 amino acids. Trimming cost V 0 bases and J 0 bases, with 12 bases left between them. Germline V gene data show CDR1 as SGHKS and CDR2 as YYEKEE (reference sequence). This CDR3 reads CASSLGFPSMNTEAFF. CDR3 coding DNA: TGTGCCAGCAGCTTGGGGTTCCCGAGTATGAACACTGAAGCTTTCTTT. The complete variable domain, with remaining parts taken from reference TRBV5-5 and TRBJ1-1, reads DAGVTQSPTHLIKTRGQQVTLRCSPISGHKSVSWYQQVLGQGPQFIFQYYEKEERGRGNFPDRFSARQFPNYSSELNVNALLLGDSALYLCASSLGFPSMNTEAFFGQGTRLTVV.